The rows below give T cell receptor beta chains drawn from one sample of a study of early T cells in non-severe SARS-CoV-2 infection. One entry per CDR3 protein, called by TCRdb with MiXCR from the 5' RACE reads. The sample has roughly 60,000 distinct CDR3 sequences; less than 15% are singletons. Material for sequencing was whole blood. These receptors were taken from an adult who was a healthcare worker with PCR-confirmed SARS-CoV-2 infection or an uninfected control (not recorded which). The CDR3 runs from the conserved cysteine through the conserved F or W. Each record gives: CDR3 protein, CDR3 DNA, D gene, V gene, J gene, clone size. D genes are given only for firm matches. A clone size is listed for some rows: how often the clone was seen (once, few, many), or a class if it is expanded.

cdr3_aa: CASSLITYEQYF
cdr3_nt: TGTGCCAGCAGTTTAATTACCTACGAGCAGTACTTC
d_call: .
v_call: TRBV12-3/TRBV12-4
j_call: TRBJ2-7
clone_size: few

cdr3_aa: CASSRNYGYTF
cdr3_nt: TGTGCCAGCAGCAGAAACTATGGCTACACCTTC
d_call: .
v_call: TRBV6-6
j_call: TRBJ1-2
clone_size: .

cdr3_aa: CASSFAGEKLFF
cdr3_nt: TGTGCCAGCAGTTTCGCCGGGGAAAAACTGTTTTTT
d_call: .
v_call: TRBV27
j_call: TRBJ1-4
clone_size: .

cdr3_aa: CASSPGAGNQPQHF
cdr3_nt: TGTGCCAGCTCACCAGGGGCGGGCAATCAGCCCCAGCATTTT
d_call: .
v_call: TRBV18
j_call: TRBJ1-5
clone_size: .

cdr3_aa: CASSDTANTEAFF
cdr3_nt: TGTGCCAGCAGTGACACGGCGAACACTGAAGCTTTCTTT
d_call: .
v_call: TRBV12-3/TRBV12-4
j_call: TRBJ1-1
clone_size: few

cdr3_aa: CASSPTDYAYEQYF
cdr3_nt: TGTGCCAGCAGTCCGACGGATTACGCCTACGAGCAGTACTTC
d_call: .
v_call: TRBV12-3/TRBV12-4
j_call: TRBJ2-7
clone_size: few

cdr3_aa: CASSRPDRNSPLHF
cdr3_nt: TGTGCCAGCAGTCGCCCAGATAGGAATTCACCCCTCCACTTT
d_call: .
v_call: TRBV25-1
j_call: TRBJ1-6
clone_size: many

cdr3_aa: CASSLGIEFYGYTF
cdr3_nt: TGTGCCAGCAGCTTAGGAATAGAGTTCTATGGCTACACCTTC
d_call: .
v_call: TRBV11-2
j_call: TRBJ1-2
clone_size: many

cdr3_aa: CAIRDTALYGYTF
cdr3_nt: TGTGCCATCAGGGACACGGCCCTCTATGGCTACACCTTC
d_call: .
v_call: TRBV10-3
j_call: TRBJ1-2
clone_size: .

cdr3_aa: CSVVRQASGEQYF
cdr3_nt: TGCAGCGTTGTACGGCAGGCCTCTGGGGAGCAGTACTTC
d_call: .
v_call: TRBV29-1
j_call: TRBJ2-7
clone_size: few